This T cell receptor beta chain was identified during a study of T-cell memory formation after mild COVID-19. Across the study: Across donors, TCR clusters were largely donor specific.

Study-wide results and limits: Pre-infection memory showed some responding clones, and this suggested that cross-reactive memory joined. Clones contracting day 15 to 85 were balanced CD4/CD8; later expanders leaned CD4+.

Researchers used 5'RACE with constant-segment primers to make TCR alpha and TCR beta cDNA libraries that carry sample barcodes and UMIs. TCRdb called the 5' RACE reads again in MiXCR, with one record for every CDR3 protein. The table records about 470,000 distinct CDR3 sequences, roughly 20% of them present only once. A note on this clonotype: As yet, its antigen is unknown.

The sequencing input was PBMCs or a T cell subset sorted from them (not recorded which). The sequence derives from an adult woman who had mild COVID-19 (a few samples of this study predate the infection). Cell type and time point are not known.

The CDR3 nucleotides read TGTGCCAGTAGTAGGGCACAGGGATTCACTGAAGCTTTCTTT. Its translation: CASSRAQGFTEAFF. This chain connects TRBV19 to TRBJ1-1; D might be TRBD1 (6 bases). Germline assignment: CDR1 LNHDA and CDR2 SQIVND (reference sequence). The CDR3 is made up of 14 amino acids. Trimming removed 4 bases from V and 4 bases from J, with 13 bases in between.